This passage covers 4 T cell receptor beta chains from one sample sequenced in a study of shared clonotypes between healthy human individuals. Repertoires were generated with immunoSEQ multiplex PCR, while TCRdb's copy carries only in-frame clones and drops some. The table records 550,000 to 700,000 clones, around 73% of them present only once. The specimen was memory CD4+ T cells sorted from blood. Subset specified: CD45RA-negative fraction. The source is a woman aged 25 to 45 in good health.

The genes are TRBV18 and TRBJ2-7; tentative D call: TRBD1 (5 bases). This CDR3 region has 12 residues. The V end was cut by 4 bases, the J end by 6 bases, with 10 bases between. Germline CDR1 reads KGHSH; CDR2 reads LQKENI. The DNA of the CDR3 is TGTGCCAGCTCACTCCAGGGTTTCGAGCAGTACTTC. Protein product: CASSLQGFEQYF.

Concerning this clone: Distinct nucleotide sequences in the sample also encode this CDR3. V is TRBV11-2 and J is TRBJ1-2; 9 bases map to TRBD1. The junction had 2 bases not matched to a gene; V was cut back by 4 bases and J by 5 bases. Germline CDR1 reads SGHAT; CDR2 reads FQNNGV. The CDR3 extends over 13 amino acids. CDR3 in DNA: TGTGCCAGCAGCTCTGGACAGGGGTATGGCTACACCTTC. This encodes CASSSGQGYGYTF.

The V gene is TRBV7-9, the J gene TRBJ1-5; D perhaps matches TRBD1 (6 bases). Trimming shortened V by 3 bases and J by 7 bases, and 13 bases separated the two germline ends. This CDR3 is built from 14 residues. Germline loops: CDR1 SEHNR, CDR2 FQNEAQ (reference sequence). Here the CDR3 DNA reads TGTGCCAGCAGCTTTGGGGGCCCCGGGCAGCCCCAGCATTTT. Protein sequence: CASSFGGPGQPQHF.

This clone was counted a single time. The chain uses TRBV9 and TRBJ1-4; 7 bases align to TRBD1. V shed 3 bases, J shed 5 bases, and the junction held 7 bases outside the gene matches. The CDR3 runs 15 residues. CDR1 SGDLS and CDR2 YYNGEE come from the germline V gene. CDR3 amino acids: CASSGTGTANEKLFF. For the CDR3, the DNA is TGTGCCAGCAGCGGTACCGGGACAGCCAATGAAAAACTGTTTTTT. Full variable domain (missing parts from reference TRBV9 and TRBJ1-4): DSGVTQTPKHLITATGQRVTLRCSPRSGDLSVYWYQQSLDQGLQFLIQYYNGEERAKGNILERFSAQQFPDLHSELNLSSLELGDSALYFCASSGTGTANEKLFFGSGTQLSVL.